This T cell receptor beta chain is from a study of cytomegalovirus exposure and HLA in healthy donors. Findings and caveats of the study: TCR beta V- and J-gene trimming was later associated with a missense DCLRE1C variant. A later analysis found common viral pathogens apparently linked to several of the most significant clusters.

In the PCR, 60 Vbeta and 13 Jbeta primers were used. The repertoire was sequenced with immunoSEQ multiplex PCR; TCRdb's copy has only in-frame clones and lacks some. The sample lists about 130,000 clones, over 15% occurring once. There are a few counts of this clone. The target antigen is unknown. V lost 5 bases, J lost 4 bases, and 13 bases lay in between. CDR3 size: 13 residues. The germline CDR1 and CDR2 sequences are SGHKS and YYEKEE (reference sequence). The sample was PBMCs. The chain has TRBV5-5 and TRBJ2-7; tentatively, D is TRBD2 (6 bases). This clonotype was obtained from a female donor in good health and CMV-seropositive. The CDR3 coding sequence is TGTGCCAGCAGGTGGGCAGGGACTTACGAGCAGTACTTC. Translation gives CASRWAGTYEQYF.